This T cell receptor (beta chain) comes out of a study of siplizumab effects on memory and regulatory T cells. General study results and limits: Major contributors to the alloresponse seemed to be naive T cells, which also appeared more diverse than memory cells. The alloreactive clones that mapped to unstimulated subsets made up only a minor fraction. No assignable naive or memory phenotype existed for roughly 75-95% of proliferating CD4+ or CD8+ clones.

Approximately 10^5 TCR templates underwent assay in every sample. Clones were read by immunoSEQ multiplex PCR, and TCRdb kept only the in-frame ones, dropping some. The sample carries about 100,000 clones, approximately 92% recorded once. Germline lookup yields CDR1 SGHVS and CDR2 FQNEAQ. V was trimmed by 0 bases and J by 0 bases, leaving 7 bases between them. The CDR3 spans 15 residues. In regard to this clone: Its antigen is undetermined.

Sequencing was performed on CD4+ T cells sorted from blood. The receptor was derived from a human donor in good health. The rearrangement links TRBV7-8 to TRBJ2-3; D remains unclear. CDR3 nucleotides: TGTGCCAGCAGCTTAGCGACGAGGAGCACAGATACGCAGTATTTT. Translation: CASSLATRSTDTQYF.